The rows below give T cell receptor beta chains drawn from one sample of a study of blood T cell repertoires in COVID-19. Method: immunoSEQ multiplex PCR; TCRdb's copy keeps in-frame clones and lacks some. The table lists more than 150,000 clones, 80% of them singletons. What was sequenced was peripheral blood. The receptors derive from a man between 60 and 75 years old with acute or convalescent COVID-19. Both conserved end residues are part of each CDR3. Each record gives: J gene, V gene, D gene, clone size, CDR3 DNA, CDR3 protein. A D gene is named only where the DNA matches it firmly. Expanded clones are given a class, and other clones once, few, many or no size at all.

j_gene: TRBJ1-3; v_gene: TRBV6-2/TRBV6-3; d_gene: TRBD1; abundance: .; CDR3nt: TGTGCCAGCAGCGGGACGACAGGGGAAAGGAGAAACACCATATATTTT; CDR3aa: CASSGTTGERRNTIYF
j_gene: TRBJ2-1; v_gene: TRBV27; d_gene: TRBD2; abundance: .; CDR3nt: TGTGCCAGCAGTCAAGCTAGCGGTAATGAGCAGTTCTTC; CDR3aa: CASSQASGNEQFF
j_gene: TRBJ2-7; v_gene: TRBV6-1; d_gene: TRBD1; abundance: .; CDR3nt: TGTGCCAGCAGTGGAAGGGGACAGGGGGCAGTATACGAGCAGTACTTC; CDR3aa: CASSGRGQGAVYEQYF
j_gene: TRBJ2-7; v_gene: TRBV5-6; d_gene: TRBD2; abundance: .; CDR3nt: TGTGCCAGCAGCTTGGCCGGCGGGAGGGGGTACGAGCAGTACTTC; CDR3aa: CASSLAGGRGYEQYF
j_gene: TRBJ1-2; v_gene: TRBV7-8; d_gene: .; abundance: .; CDR3nt: TGTGCCAGCAGCCCTACCTCCTATGGCTACACCTTC; CDR3aa: CASSPTSYGYTF
j_gene: TRBJ1-2; v_gene: TRBV6-5; d_gene: TRBD1; abundance: few; CDR3nt: TGTGCCAGCAGTTACGTCGGGACAGGTCCTAACTATGGCTACACCTTC; CDR3aa: CASSYVGTGPNYGYTF
j_gene: TRBJ2-7; v_gene: TRBV12-5; d_gene: TRBD1; abundance: .; CDR3nt: TGTGCTAGTGGTTTGGCCCCCGGACAGGGGGCCTACGAGCAGTACTTC; CDR3aa: CASGLAPGQGAYEQYF
j_gene: TRBJ1-1; v_gene: TRBV6-2/TRBV6-3; d_gene: .; abundance: .; CDR3nt: TGTGCCAGCAGTTACGGGAGGTCCACTGAAGCTTTCTTT; CDR3aa: CASSYGRSTEAFF
j_gene: TRBJ1-2; v_gene: TRBV30; d_gene: .; abundance: .; CDR3nt: TGTGCCTGGAGTCAAGGGGTCTATGGCTACACCTTC; CDR3aa: CAWSQGVYGYTF
j_gene: TRBJ1-2; v_gene: TRBV5-1; d_gene: TRBD1; abundance: .; CDR3nt: TGCGCCAGCAGCGTGGACAGGGTCGGCTACACCTTC; CDR3aa: CASSVDRVGYTF
j_gene: TRBJ1-1; v_gene: TRBV7-2; d_gene: .; abundance: .; CDR3nt: TGTGCCAGCAGCTTACCGGGGTGGGCTGAAGCTTTCTTT; CDR3aa: CASSLPGWAEAFF
j_gene: TRBJ2-7; v_gene: TRBV10-3; d_gene: .; abundance: .; CDR3nt: TGTGCCATCAGTTCAGACTCCTACGAGCAGTACTTC; CDR3aa: CAISSDSYEQYF
j_gene: TRBJ1-2; v_gene: TRBV7-6; d_gene: TRBD1; abundance: .; CDR3nt: TGTGCCAGCAGCCCAAGACAGGGGACCGACTATGGCTACACCTTC; CDR3aa: CASSPRQGTDYGYTF
j_gene: TRBJ2-3; v_gene: TRBV19; d_gene: TRBD1; abundance: .; CDR3nt: TGTGCCAGTAGTTCTCCGACAGGGGCAGGCACAGATACGCAGTATTTT; CDR3aa: CASSSPTGAGTDTQYF
j_gene: TRBJ2-2; v_gene: TRBV3-1/TRBV3-2; d_gene: TRBD2; abundance: .; CDR3nt: TGTGCCAGCAGCCCGGGGGATAGCGGACTAGCAAACACCGGGGAGCTGTTTTTT; CDR3aa: CASSPGDSGLANTGELFF